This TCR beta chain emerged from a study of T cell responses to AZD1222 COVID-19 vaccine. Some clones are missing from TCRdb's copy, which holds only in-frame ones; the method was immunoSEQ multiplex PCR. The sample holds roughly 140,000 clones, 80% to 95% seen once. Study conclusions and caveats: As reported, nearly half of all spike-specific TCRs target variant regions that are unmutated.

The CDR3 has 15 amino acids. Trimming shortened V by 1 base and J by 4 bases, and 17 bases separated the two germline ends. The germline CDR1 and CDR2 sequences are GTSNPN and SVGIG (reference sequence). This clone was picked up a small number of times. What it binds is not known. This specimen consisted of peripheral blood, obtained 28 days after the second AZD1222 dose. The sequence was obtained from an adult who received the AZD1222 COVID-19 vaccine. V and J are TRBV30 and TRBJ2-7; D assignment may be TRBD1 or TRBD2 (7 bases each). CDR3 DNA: TGTGCCTGGAGTGCCTTGGGAGGGGGCAGGTACGAGCAGTACTTC. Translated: CAWSALGGGRYEQYF.